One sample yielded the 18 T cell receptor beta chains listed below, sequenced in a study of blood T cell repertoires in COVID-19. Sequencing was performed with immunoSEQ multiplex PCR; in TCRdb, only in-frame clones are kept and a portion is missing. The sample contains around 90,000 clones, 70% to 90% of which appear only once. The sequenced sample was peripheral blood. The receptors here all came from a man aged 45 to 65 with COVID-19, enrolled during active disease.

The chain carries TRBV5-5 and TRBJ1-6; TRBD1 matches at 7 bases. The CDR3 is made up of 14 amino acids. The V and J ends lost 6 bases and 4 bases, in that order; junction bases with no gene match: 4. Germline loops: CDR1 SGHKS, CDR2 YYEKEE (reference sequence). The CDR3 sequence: CASNEQGYNSPLHF. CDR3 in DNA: TGTGCCAGCAACGAACAGGGGTATAATTCACCCCTCCACTTT.

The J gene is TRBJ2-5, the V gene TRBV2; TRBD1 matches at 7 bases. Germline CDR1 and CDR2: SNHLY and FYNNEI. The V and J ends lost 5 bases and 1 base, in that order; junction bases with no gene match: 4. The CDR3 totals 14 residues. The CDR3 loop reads CASSTQGTQETQYF. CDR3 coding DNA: TGTGCCAGCAGTACACAGGGGACCCAAGAGACCCAGTACTTC. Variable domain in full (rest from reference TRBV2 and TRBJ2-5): EPEVTQTPSHQVTQMGQEVILRCVPISNHLYFYWYRQILGQKVEFLVSFYNNEISEKSEIFDDQFSVERPDGSNFTLKIRSTKLEDSAMYFCASSTQGTQETQYFGPGTRLLVL.

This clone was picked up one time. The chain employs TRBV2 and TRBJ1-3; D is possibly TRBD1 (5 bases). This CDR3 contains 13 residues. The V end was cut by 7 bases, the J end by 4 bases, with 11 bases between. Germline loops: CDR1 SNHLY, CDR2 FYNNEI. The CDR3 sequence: CASNSGPGNTIYF. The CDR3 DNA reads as TGTGCCAGCAATTCAGGGCCCGGAAACACCATATATTTT.

Here the CDR3 reads CASSQDLTVSGNTIYF. The CDR3 nucleotides are TGTGCCAGCAGCCAAGATTTAACAGTCTCTGGAAACACCATATATTTT. The V and J genes are TRBV4-2 and TRBJ1-3, with D unresolved. The CDR3 is 16 amino acids. V was trimmed by 0 bases and J by 0 bases, leaving 9 bases between them. Looked up from germline, CDR1 is LGHNA and CDR2 is YNFKEQ.

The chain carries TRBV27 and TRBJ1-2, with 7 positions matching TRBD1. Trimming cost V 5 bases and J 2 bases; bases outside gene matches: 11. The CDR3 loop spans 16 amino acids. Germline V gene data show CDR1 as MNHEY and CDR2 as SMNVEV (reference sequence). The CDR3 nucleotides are TGTGCCAGCAGTAAAACAGGGGTGACGTCCAACTATGGCTACACCTTC. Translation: CASSKTGVTSNYGYTF.

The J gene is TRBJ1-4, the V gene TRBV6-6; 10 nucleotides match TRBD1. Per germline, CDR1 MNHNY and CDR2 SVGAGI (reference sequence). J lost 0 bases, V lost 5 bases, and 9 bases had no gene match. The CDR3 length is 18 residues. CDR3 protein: CASSPGTGALATNEKLFF. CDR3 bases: TGTGCCAGCAGTCCTGGGACAGGGGCTCTGGCAACTAATGAAAAACTGTTTTTT.

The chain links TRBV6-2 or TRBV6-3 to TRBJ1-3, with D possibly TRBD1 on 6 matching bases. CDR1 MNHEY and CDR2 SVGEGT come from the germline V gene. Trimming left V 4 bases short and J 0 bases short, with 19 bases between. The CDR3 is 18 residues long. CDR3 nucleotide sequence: TGTGCCAGCAGTTCGGACAGACCCCTAAGGGACTCTGGAAACACCATATATTTT. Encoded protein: CASSSDRPLRDSGNTIYF.

CDR3 amino acids: CASSFPAGTGNTGELFF. CDR3 bases: TGTGCCAGCAGCTTCCCCGCCGGGACAGGGAACACCGGGGAGCTGTTTTTT. The V and J genes are TRBV7-9 and TRBJ2-2; 8 bases line up with TRBD1. After removal of 3 bases from V and 1 base from J, the junction contained 7 bases not matched to a gene. The CDR3 has 17 amino acids. Per germline, CDR1 SEHNR and CDR2 FQNEAQ (reference sequence).

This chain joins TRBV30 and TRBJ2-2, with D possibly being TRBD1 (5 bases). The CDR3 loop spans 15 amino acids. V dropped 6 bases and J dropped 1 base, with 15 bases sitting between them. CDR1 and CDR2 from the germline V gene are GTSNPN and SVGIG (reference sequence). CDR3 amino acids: CACPSNRQNTGELFF. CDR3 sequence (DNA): TGTGCCTGCCCCTCGAACAGGCAGAACACCGGGGAGCTGTTTTTT.

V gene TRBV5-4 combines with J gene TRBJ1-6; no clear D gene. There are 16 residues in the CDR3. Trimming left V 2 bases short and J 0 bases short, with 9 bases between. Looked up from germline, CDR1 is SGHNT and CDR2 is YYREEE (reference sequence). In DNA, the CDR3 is TGTGCCAGCAGCTTCGAGGCTAGCTCCTATAATTCACCCCTCCACTTT. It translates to CASSFEASSYNSPLHF.

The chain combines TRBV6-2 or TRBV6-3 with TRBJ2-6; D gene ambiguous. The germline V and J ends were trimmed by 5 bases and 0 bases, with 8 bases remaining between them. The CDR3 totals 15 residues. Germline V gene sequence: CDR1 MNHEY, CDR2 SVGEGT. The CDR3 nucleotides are TGTGCCAGCAGTGGCACATTCTCTGGGGCCAACGTCCTGACTTTC. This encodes CASSGTFSGANVLTF.

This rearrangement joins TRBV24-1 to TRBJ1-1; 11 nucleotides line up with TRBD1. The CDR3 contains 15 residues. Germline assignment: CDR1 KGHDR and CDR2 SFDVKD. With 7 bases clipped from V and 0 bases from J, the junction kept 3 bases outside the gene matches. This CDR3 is CATRGTGGVNTEAFF. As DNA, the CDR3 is TGTGCCACCAGAGGGACAGGGGGTGTGAACACTGAAGCTTTCTTT.

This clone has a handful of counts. DNA of the CDR3: TGTGCCAGCTCTTTGACAGGGGCTTTCGGCGAGCAGTACTTC. Translated: CASSLTGAFGEQYF. The rearrangement joins TRBV18 to TRBJ2-7; 8 bases align to TRBD1. This CDR3 has 14 amino acids. Losses at the gene ends were 6 bases for V and 6 bases for J; bases not matched to a gene: 10. Germline V CDR1 and CDR2: KGHSH, LQKENI.

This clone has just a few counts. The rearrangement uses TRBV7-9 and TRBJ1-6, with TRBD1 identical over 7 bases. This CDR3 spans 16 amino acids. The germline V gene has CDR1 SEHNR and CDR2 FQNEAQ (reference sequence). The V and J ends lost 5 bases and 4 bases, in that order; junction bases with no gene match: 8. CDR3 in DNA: TGTGCCAGCAGCCCCCTGACAGGGAGTTATAATTCACCCCTCCACTTT. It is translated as CASSPLTGSYNSPLHF.

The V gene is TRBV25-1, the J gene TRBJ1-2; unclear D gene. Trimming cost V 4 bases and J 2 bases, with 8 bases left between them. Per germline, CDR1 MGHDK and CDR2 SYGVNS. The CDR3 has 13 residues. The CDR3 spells CASSAVGNYGYTF. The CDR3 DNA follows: TGTGCCAGCAGTGCAGTGGGCAACTATGGCTACACCTTC.

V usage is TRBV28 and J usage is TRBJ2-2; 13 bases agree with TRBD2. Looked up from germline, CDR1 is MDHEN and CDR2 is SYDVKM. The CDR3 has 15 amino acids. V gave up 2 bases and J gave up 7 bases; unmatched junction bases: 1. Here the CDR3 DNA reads TGTGCCAGCAGTTTAGGACTAGCGGGGGTCGGGGAGCTGTTTTTT. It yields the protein CASSLGLAGVGELFF.

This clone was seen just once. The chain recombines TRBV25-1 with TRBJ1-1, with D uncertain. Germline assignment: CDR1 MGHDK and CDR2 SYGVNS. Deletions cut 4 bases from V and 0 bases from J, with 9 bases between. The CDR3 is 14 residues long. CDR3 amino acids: CASSGYTVNTEAFF. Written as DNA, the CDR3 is TGTGCCAGCAGTGGTTATACAGTGAACACTGAAGCTTTCTTT.

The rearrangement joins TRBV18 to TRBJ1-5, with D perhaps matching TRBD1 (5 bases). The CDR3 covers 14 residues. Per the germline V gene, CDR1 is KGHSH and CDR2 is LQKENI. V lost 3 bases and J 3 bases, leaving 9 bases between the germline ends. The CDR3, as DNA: TGTGCCAGCTCACCGGCAGGGTCCAATCAGCCCCAGCATTTT. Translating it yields CASSPAGSNQPQHF.